What follows describes a single TCR beta chain. The data belong to a study of blood T cells in healthy people across ages. Alongside a J-beta primer mix, a sample-barcoded 5' primer served in a second PCR lasting 7 to 11 cycles. TCRdb called the 5' RACE reads again in MiXCR, with one record for every CDR3 protein. This table holds 500,000 to 700,000 distinct CDR3 sequences, about 28% found once. From germline, CDR1 is LGHDT and CDR2 YNNKEL (reference sequence). CDR3 size: 14 residues. V dropped 1 base and J dropped 6; count of bases not matched to a gene: 5. A minimum of 6 micrograms of total RNA was extracted per sample.

The V gene is TRBV3-1, the J gene TRBJ2-7; 8 bases match TRBD1. Input material: blood. This TCR was recovered from a woman aged 80 or over in good health. CDR3 nucleotide sequence: TGTGCCAGCAGCCAAGGGACAGGGAATGGCGAGCAGTACTTC. Amino acid sequence: CASSQGTGNGEQYF.